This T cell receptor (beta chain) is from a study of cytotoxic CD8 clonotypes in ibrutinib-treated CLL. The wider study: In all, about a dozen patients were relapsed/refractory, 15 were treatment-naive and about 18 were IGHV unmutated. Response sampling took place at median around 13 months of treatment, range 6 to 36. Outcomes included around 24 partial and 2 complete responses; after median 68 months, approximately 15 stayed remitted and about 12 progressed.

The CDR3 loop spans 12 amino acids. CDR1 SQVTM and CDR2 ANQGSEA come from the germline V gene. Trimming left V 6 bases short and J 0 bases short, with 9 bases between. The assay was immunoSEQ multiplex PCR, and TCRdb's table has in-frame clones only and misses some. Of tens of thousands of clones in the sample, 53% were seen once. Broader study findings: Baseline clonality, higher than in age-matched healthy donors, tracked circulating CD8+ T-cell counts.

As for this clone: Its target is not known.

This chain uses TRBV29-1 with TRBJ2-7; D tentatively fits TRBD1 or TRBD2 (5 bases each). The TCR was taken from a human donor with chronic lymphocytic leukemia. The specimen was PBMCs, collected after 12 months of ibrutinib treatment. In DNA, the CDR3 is TGCAGCGTGGGGGTAAGCTCCTACGAGCAGTACTTC. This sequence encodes CSVGVSSYEQYF.